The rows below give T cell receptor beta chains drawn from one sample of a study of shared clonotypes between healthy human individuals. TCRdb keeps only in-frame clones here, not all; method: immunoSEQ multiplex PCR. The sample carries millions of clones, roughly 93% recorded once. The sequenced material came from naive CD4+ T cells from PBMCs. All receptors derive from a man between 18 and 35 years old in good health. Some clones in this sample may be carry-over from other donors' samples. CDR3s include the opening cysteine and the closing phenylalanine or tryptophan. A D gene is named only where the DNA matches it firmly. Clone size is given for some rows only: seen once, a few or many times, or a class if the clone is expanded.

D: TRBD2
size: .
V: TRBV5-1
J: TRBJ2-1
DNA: TGCGCCAGCAGCTTGGCGTTAGCGGGAGGAGGTAGTGAGCAGTTCTTC
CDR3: CASSLALAGGGSEQFF

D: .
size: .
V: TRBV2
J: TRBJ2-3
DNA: TGTGCCAGCAGTAATGGACTGACAAATACGCAGTATTTT
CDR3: CASSNGLTNTQYF

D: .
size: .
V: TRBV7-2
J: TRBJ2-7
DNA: TGTGCCAGCAGCCCGAGCCTACGGAACAATGAGCAGTACTTC
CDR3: CASSPSLRNNEQYF

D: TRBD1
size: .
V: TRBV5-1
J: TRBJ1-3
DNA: TGCGCCAGCAGCGAACAGGGGTTAGCTCCTGGAAACACCATATATTTT
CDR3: CASSEQGLAPGNTIYF

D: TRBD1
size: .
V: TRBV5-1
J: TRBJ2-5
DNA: TGCGCCAGCAGCTTGACCGGGACAGGGGGTGGGCAAGAGACCCAGTACTTC
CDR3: CASSLTGTGGGQETQYF

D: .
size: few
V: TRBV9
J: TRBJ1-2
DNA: TGTGCCAGCAGCGTAGACAGGAACTATGGCTACACCTTC
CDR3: CASSVDRNYGYTF

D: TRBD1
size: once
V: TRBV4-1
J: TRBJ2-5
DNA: TGCGCCAGCAGCCAAGAAGGCAGGGGGCTTTTGGGGACCCAGTACTTC
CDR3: CASSQEGRGLLGTQYF

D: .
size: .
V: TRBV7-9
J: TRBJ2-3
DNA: TGTGCCAGCAGCTTATCTGTGGATACGCAGTATTTT
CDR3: CASSLSVDTQYF

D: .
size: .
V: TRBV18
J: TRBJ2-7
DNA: TGTGCCAGCTCACCACTTGGTTCTAGCGAGCTTTACGAGCAGTACTTC
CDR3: CASSPLGSSELYEQYF

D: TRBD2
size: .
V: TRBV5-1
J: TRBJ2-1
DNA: TGCGCCAGCAGCTTCGAGACTAGCGGATACAATGAGCAGTTCTTC
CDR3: CASSFETSGYNEQFF